This T cell receptor beta chain was retrieved from a study of control samples from healthy donors and cancer patients. This clone was counted a few times. Libraries were prepared by immunoSEQ multiplex PCR; TCRdb keeps only in-frame clonotypes and omits some of them. The sample lists about 44,000 clones; about 90% were seen once. The CDR3 length is 15 residues. Germline assignment: CDR1 SGHDN and CDR2 FVKESK. V lost 0 bases and J lost 3, with 11 bases in between. The source material was PBMCs. The clonotype was recovered from a woman aged 60-70 years with lung cancer. This chain connects TRBV14 to TRBJ1-1; D not certain. The CDR3 protein is CASSQEGWKDTEAFF. CDR3 coding DNA: TGTGCCAGCAGCCAAGAGGGGTGGAAGGACACTGAAGCTTTCTTT.